These 6 T cell receptor beta chains originate from one sample sequenced in a study of a mutant IDH1 vaccine in newly diagnosed glioma. This sample's time point: week 11, during vaccination. Topical imiquimod accompanied each vaccine dose, which consisted of 300 ug of mutant IDH1 20-mer peptide. Their target antigens are unknown. Some clones are missing from TCRdb's copy, which holds only in-frame ones; the method was immunoSEQ multiplex PCR. The sample yields tens of thousands of clones, 90% to 95% seen once. The source was PBMCs, collected from a glioma patient whose treatment included an IDH1 peptide vaccine. These receptors came from a man aged 45-65 years with glioma.

This sequence joins TRBV28 and TRBJ1-3; maybe TRBD1 (5 bases). This CDR3 has 16 residues. Germline-derived CDR1 and CDR2 are MDHEN and SYDVKM. V was cut by 6 bases and J by 0 bases, with 15 bases left in between. The CDR3 region is CASSPKGTGSGNTIYF. The CDR3 nucleotides are TGTGCCAGCAGCCCCAAAGGCACAGGCTCTGGAAACACCATATATTTT.

This clone turned up a few times. Here the CDR3 DNA reads TGTGCCAGCAGTATGGGCGGCTGGAATCAGCCCCAGCATTTT. Translated, it gives CASSMGGWNQPQHF. The chain links TRBV28 to TRBJ1-5; D remains ambiguous. In germline, CDR1 is MDHEN, CDR2 SYDVKM. Trimming removed 5 bases from V and 4 bases from J, with 12 bases in between. The CDR3 loop spans 14 amino acids.

V gene TRBV19 combines with J gene TRBJ2-2; D tentatively fits TRBD1 or TRBD2 (5 bases each). From germline, CDR1 is LNHDA and CDR2 SQIVND (reference sequence). CDR3 length: 16 residues. Trimming cost V 10 bases and J 1 base, with 19 bases left between them. CDR3: CATEGTKAGNTGELFF. The DNA of the CDR3 is TGTGCCACAGAAGGGACGAAGGCAGGGAACACCGGGGAGCTGTTTTTT.

This chain connects TRBV9 to TRBJ2-5; 12 nucleotides line up with TRBD2. CDR3 size: 15 residues. Germline CDR1 is SGDLS and CDR2 is YYNGEE. The ends lost 7 bases at V and 5 bases at J; junction bases unmatched: 9. CDR3 loop: CASGGGLAGGETQYF. Written as DNA, the CDR3 is TGTGCCAGCGGGGGAGGTCTAGCGGGAGGGGAGACCCAGTACTTC.

The J gene is TRBJ2-5, the V gene TRBV15; perhaps TRBD1 as D (5 bases). V was pared by 0 bases and J by 12 bases, with 14 bases between. The germline gives CDR1 LNHNV, CDR2 YYDKDF (reference sequence). The CDR3 has 13 residues. CDR3 DNA sequence: TGTGCCACCAGCAGAGATGGGGCAGAGAAAAAGTACTTC. Its protein is CATSRDGAEKKYF.

The genes are TRBV2 and TRBJ2-1; 11 bases agree with TRBD2. Unmatched junction bases numbered 8, after V lost 7 bases and J lost 9 bases. CDR3 size: 14 residues. Germline assignment: CDR1 SNHLY and CDR2 FYNNEI. CDR3 protein: CASNLLAGAPEQFF. In DNA, the CDR3 is TGTGCCAGCAACCTACTAGCGGGGGCCCCTGAGCAGTTCTTC.